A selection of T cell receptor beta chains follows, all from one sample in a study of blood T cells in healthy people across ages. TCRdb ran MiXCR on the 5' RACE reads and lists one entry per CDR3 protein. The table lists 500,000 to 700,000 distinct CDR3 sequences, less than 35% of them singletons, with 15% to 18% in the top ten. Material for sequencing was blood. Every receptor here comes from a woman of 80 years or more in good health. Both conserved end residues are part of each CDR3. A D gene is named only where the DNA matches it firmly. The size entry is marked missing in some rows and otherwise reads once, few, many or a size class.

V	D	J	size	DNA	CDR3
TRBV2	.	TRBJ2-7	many	TGTGCCAGCAGTGTAGGGGGGGACTACGAGCAGTACTTC	CASSVGGDYEQYF
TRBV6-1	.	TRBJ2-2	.	TGTGCCAGCAGCCGTCAGGTCGGAGGCGGGGAGCTGTTTTTT	CASSRQVGGGELFF
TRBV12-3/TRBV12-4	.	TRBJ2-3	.	TGTGCCAGCAGTTTAGGGATTGGTACTAGGGTGCGCGCAGATACGCAGTATTTT	CASSLGIGTRVRADTQYF
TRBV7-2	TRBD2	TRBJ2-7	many	TGTGCCAGCAGCTTAGAGGGGACTAGCGGGCCCCGAGAGCAGTACTTC	CASSLEGTSGPREQYF
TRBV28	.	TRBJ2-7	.	TGTGCCAGCAGTATAGGGGTCCACTACGAGCAGTACTTC	CASSIGVHYEQYF
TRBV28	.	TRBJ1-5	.	TGTGCCAGCACCCCGAGGGTACATCGCAATCAGCCCCAGCATTTT	CASTPRVHRNQPQHF
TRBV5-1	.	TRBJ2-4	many	TGCGCCAGCAGCTTGGCCGCAGGGGGGAACATTCAGTACTTC	CASSLAAGGNIQYF
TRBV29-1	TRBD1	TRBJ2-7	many	TGCAGCGTTCAACACGGACAGGGGATCGAGCAGTACTTC	CSVQHGQGIEQYF
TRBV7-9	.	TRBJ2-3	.	TGTGCCAGCAGCGAGAGTTACACAGATACGCAGTATTTT	CASSESYTDTQYF
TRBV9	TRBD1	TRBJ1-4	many	TGTGCCAGCAGCGTCGACAGGGGGCGATTAGGGGAAAAACTGTTTTTT	CASSVDRGRLGEKLFF
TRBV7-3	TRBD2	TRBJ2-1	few	TGTGCCAGCAGCCCGCGGGGGGCAGAGCTGGATGAGCAGTTCTTC	CASSPRGAELDEQFF
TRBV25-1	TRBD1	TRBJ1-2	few	TGTGCCAGCAGTGCCGACAGGGGAAATACGGTTGGCTACACCTTC	CASSADRGNTVGYTF
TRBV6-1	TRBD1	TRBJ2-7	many	TGTGCCAGCAGTGAAGCGGTATGGACAGGGGCCTACGAGCAGTACTTC	CASSEAVWTGAYEQYF
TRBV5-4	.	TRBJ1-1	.	TGTGCCAACAGCCCGGGGGGGAGGGGGAACACTGAAGCTTTCTTT	CANSPGGRGNTEAFF
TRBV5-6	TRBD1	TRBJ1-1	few	TGTGCCAGCAGCGCGGGACAGGGGGATTCCGAAGCTTTCTTT	CASSAGQGDSEAFF
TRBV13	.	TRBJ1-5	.	TGTGCCAGCAGCTTAGGCGGTTGGGGAACGGACAATCAGCCCCAGCATTTT	CASSLGGWGTDNQPQHF
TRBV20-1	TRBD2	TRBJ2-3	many	TGCAGTGCTAAGCGCGGGGGGGTGGGCACAGATACGCAGTATTTT	CSAKRGGVGTDTQYF
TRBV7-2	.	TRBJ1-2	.	TGTGCCAGCAGCCCCAGGACAGCCGATGGCTACACCTTC	CASSPRTADGYTF
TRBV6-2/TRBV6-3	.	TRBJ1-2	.	TGTGCCAGCCCCCCAGGGAACTATGGCTACACCTTC	CASPPGNYGYTF
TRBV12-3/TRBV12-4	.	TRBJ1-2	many	TGTGCCAGCACCTCTCCGGGTGGCTATGGCTACACCTTC	CASTSPGGYGYTF
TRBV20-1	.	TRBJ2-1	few	TGCAGTGGATCGAGGGGTGGCGGCAATTTGGGCGAGCAGTTCTTC	CSGSRGGGNLGEQFF
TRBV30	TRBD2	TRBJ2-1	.	TGTGCCTGGAGTCGTGGCCGGGGGGGGGACAATGAGCAGTTCTTC	CAWSRGRGGDNEQFF
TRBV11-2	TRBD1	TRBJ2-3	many	TGCGCCAGCAGCTCAGGGGGCGGGACAGATACGCAGTATTTT	CASSSGGGTDTQYF
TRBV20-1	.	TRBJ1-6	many	TGCAGTGCTAGCCCCGGGGGGGCCGGGTCACCCCTCCACTTT	CSASPGGAGSPLHF
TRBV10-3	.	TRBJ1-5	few	TGTGCCATCACGAACGGTTACAATCAGCCCCAGCATTTT	CAITNGYNQPQHF
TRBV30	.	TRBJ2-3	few	TGTGCCTGGAGTGTCCCCCTAGTCGGGGGGCTCACAGATACGCAGTATTTT	CAWSVPLVGGLTDTQYF
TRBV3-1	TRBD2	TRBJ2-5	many	TGTGCCAGCAGCCAAGGTCTCGGTAGCGGGAGGATGGAGACCCAGTACTTC	CASSQGLGSGRMETQYF
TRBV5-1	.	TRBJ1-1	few	TGCGCCAGCAGCTCACCTGTGGGGAGGGGGATTAAAGAAGCTTTCTTT	CASSSPVGRGIKEAFF
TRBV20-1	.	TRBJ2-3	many	TGCAGTACAGGGCTGAGCACAGATACGCAGTATTTT	CSTGLSTDTQYF
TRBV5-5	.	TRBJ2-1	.	TGTGTCAGCAGCTTGGTCTCAGCGGCCCCCTACAATGAGCAGTTCTTC	CVSSLVSAAPYNEQFF
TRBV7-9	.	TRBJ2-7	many	TGTGCCAGCAGCTTAGGCAGGGGCTCCTACGAGCAGTACTTC	CASSLGRGSYEQYF
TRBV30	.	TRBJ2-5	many	TGTGCCTGGAGGGGGCGAGAGACCCAGTACTTC	CAWRGRETQYF
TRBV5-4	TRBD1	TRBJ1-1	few	TGTGCCAGCAGCGTACAGGGGGCATCGATCACTGAAGCTTTCTTT	CASSVQGASITEAFF
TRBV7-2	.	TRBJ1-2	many	TGTGCCAGCAGCTTAGACCAGGGAGAACCCTATGGCTACACCTTC	CASSLDQGEPYGYTF
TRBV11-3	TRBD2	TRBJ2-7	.	TGTGCCAGCAGCTCAACTAGCGGGGGCTCCTACGAGCAGTACTTC	CASSSTSGGSYEQYF
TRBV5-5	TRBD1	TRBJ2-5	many	TGTGCCAGCAGCTTGGGGGGACAGGGGGCGTGGGAGACCCAGTACTTC	CASSLGGQGAWETQYF
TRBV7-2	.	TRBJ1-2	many	TGTGCCAGCAGCTTAGCGCTAATTCAGGACAGAAGGGGCTCTGGCTACACCTTC	CASSLALIQDRRGSGYTF
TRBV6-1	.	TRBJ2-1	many	TGTGCCAGCAGTGACTCTCGTAATGAGCAGTTCTTC	CASSDSRNEQFF
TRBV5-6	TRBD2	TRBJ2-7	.	TGTGCCAGCAGCTTGGGGGTAGCGGGGGGGGGCTACAATGAGCAGTACTTC	CASSLGVAGGGYNEQYF
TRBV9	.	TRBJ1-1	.	TGTGGCAGCAGTGCCACAGGGAGAGTATCTGAAGCTTTCTTT	CGSSATGRVSEAFF